This T cell receptor (beta chain) comes out of a study of shared clonotypes between healthy human individuals. Study findings and constraints: The study drew on few donors, limiting represented genetic and exposure-history diversity.

Each subset's genomic DNA was shared equally among a number of immunoSEQ plates. Unsorted PBMC DNA was sequenced on ten immunoSEQ deep assay plates. The repertoire was sequenced with immunoSEQ multiplex PCR; TCRdb's copy has only in-frame clones and lacks some. The repertoire holds fewer than 650,000 clones, around 80% seen once, with 12% in the top ten. Note on this clone: Its antigen remains unknown. Other DNA sequences of this sample code for an identical CDR3.

Researchers drew on roughly 82 million PBMCs for genomic DNA from unsorted samples. Germline-derived CDR1 and CDR2 are SGHTA and FQGTGA. CDR3 length: 13 residues. Deletions cut 6 bases from V and 2 bases from J, with 7 bases between. The TCR originated in a woman between 35 and 50 years old in good health. Some clones in this sample may be carry-over from other donors' samples. The chain uses TRBV7-3 and TRBJ2-2; D gene ambiguous. The sequencing sample was made of PBMCs. In DNA form, the CDR3 reads TGTGCCAGCAGTTTGAGTAACACCGGGGAGCTGTTTTTT. The encoded protein is CASSLSNTGELFF.